A single sample gave rise to the 24 T cell receptor beta chains below, sequenced in a study of T-cell memory formation after mild COVID-19. In TCRdb, the 5' RACE reads were re-called with MiXCR into one record per CDR3 protein. The data hold approximately 500,000 distinct CDR3 sequences, with nearly 25% observed a single time. The source material was PBMCs or a T cell subset sorted from them (not recorded which). These receptors originate from an adult woman who had mild COVID-19 (a few samples of this study predate the infection). Cell type and time point are not known.

This clonotype occurred a few times. The chain joins TRBV12-3 or TRBV12-4 to TRBJ2-5, with D tentatively TRBD2 (5 bases). V was pared by 7 bases and J by 2 bases, with 8 bases between. The CDR3 runs to 12 residues. CDR3 sequence reads: CASTRGQETQYF. The CDR3 nucleotides read TGTGCCAGCACCCGAGGGCAAGAGACCCAGTACTTC.

This chain connects TRBV7-3 to TRBJ2-7; 8 bases fit TRBD2. The germline gives CDR1 SGHTA, CDR2 FQGTGA. V was pared by 5 bases and J by 2 bases, with 8 bases of the junction left unmatched. The CDR3 runs to 15 residues. The CDR3 DNA is TGTGCCAGCAGCCTGGGGAAACTAGCGGCCTACGAGCAGTACTTC. It translates to CASSLGKLAAYEQYF.

The V and J genes are TRBV6-5 and TRBJ1-6; 7 nucleotides match TRBD1. This CDR3 contains 15 residues. Germline V CDR1 and CDR2: MNHEY, SVGAGI. J was trimmed by 6 bases and V by 6 bases; bases with no gene match: 8. CDR3 loop: CASSGGQSINSPLHF. The CDR3 DNA sequence: TGTGCCAGCAGCGGGGGACAGTCGATTAATTCACCCCTCCACTTT.

V is TRBV3-1 and J is TRBJ1-2, with D perhaps matching TRBD1 (5 bases). Looked up from germline, CDR1 is LGHDT and CDR2 is YNNKEL (reference sequence). The CDR3 contains 14 residues. Trimming removed 0 bases from V and 4 bases from J, with 9 bases in between. The CDR3, as DNA: TGTGCCAGCAGCCAAGAAGGGGACCTCTATGGCTACACCTTC. Amino acids: CASSQEGDLYGYTF. Looking up the rest from reference TRBV3-1 and TRBJ1-2 gives the full variable domain: DTAVSQTPKYLVTQMGNDKSIKCEQNLGHDTMYWYKQDSKKFLKIMFSYNNKELIINETVPNRFSPKSPDKAHLNLHINSLELGDSAVYFCASSQEGDLYGYTFGSGTRLTVV.

This clonotype was counted between two and nine times. The V gene is TRBV7-9, the J gene TRBJ2-4; 13 nucleotides line up with TRBD2. CDR3 length equals 15 residues. Germline V gene sequence: CDR1 SEHNR, CDR2 FQNEAQ (reference sequence). Losses at the gene ends were 5 bases for V and 4 bases for J; bases not matched to a gene: 2. For the CDR3, the DNA is TGTGCCAGCAGCAGGGGACTAGCGGGGAAAAACATTCAGTACTTC. Protein sequence: CASSRGLAGKNIQYF.

The genes are TRBV5-1 and TRBJ1-2, with 7 bases identical to TRBD1. The V gene's germline CDR1 is SGHRS and CDR2 YFSETQ. The CDR3 contains 17 residues. The V segment lost 0 bases and the J segment 4 bases; nucleotides outside the gene matches: 12. This CDR3 reads CASSLDWDSGPIYGYTF. CDR3 DNA sequence: TGCGCCAGCAGCTTGGACTGGGACAGCGGACCCATCTATGGCTACACCTTC.

The chain employs TRBV12-3 or TRBV12-4 and TRBJ2-2; 7 bases agree with TRBD1. V lost 5 bases and J lost 4; bases outside the gene matches: 7. This CDR3 is 15 amino acids long. Here the CDR3 DNA reads TGTGCCAGCAGTCGAATGGGGGACAGCACCGGGGAGCTGTTTTTT. Its protein product is CASSRMGDSTGELFF.

V is TRBV20-1 and J is TRBJ2-1; D gene ambiguous. V was pared by 3 bases and J by 5 bases, with 11 bases between. Germline-derived CDR1 and CDR2 are DFQATT and SNEGSKA (reference sequence). The CDR3 has 13 amino acids. CDR3 DNA sequence: TGCAGTGCTAGTCTAGGGTGGGACAATGAGCAGTTCTTC. Translated: CSASLGWDNEQFF.

The chain uses TRBV29-1 and TRBJ2-3, with D uncertain. CDR3 size: 17 residues. Deletions cut 0 bases from V and 0 bases from J, with 16 bases between. The germline V gene encodes CDR1 SQVTM and CDR2 ANQGSEA. This CDR3 is CSVEDQFAATSTDTQYF. The CDR3 nucleotides are TGCAGCGTTGAAGATCAGTTTGCAGCTACTAGCACAGATACGCAGTATTTT.

This rearrangement joins TRBV20-1 to TRBJ2-6; maybe TRBD1 (6 bases). The V end was cut by 0 bases, the J end by 2 bases, with 8 bases between. The CDR3 is 15 residues long. Looked up from germline, CDR1 is DFQATT and CDR2 is SNEGSKA (reference sequence). CDR3 DNA sequence: TGCAGTGCTAGAGAGGGGGCCACTGGGGCCAACGTCCTGACTTTC. It specifies CSAREGATGANVLTF.

The chain links TRBV12-3 or TRBV12-4 to TRBJ1-2, with TRBD1 as a possible D gene (6 bases). CDR3 length equals 14 residues. Trimming cost V 3 bases and J 4 bases, with 12 bases left between them. CDR3 residues: CASSFGGAGYGYTF. In nucleotides, the CDR3 is TGTGCCAGCAGTTTTGGGGGCGCGGGCTATGGCTACACCTTC.

This chain uses TRBV20-1 with TRBJ1-3, with D perhaps matching TRBD1 (5 bases). The CDR3 is made up of 19 amino acids. Germline V gene lookup returns CDR1 DFQATT and CDR2 SNEGSKA (reference sequence). V dropped 3 bases and J dropped 2 bases, with 26 bases sitting between them. In DNA form, the CDR3 reads TGCAGTGCTAGGATGAACGGGGGGGTTTCCGGACCCACTGGAAACACCATATATTTT. This translates into CSARMNGGVSGPTGNTIYF.

This clonotype was seen a few times. V and J are TRBV7-8 and TRBJ2-5; D is undetermined. Looked up from germline, CDR1 is SGHVS and CDR2 is FQNEAQ. The CDR3 spans 15 residues. Trimming left V 5 bases short and J 5 bases short, with 18 bases between. CDR3: CASSLASTVRETQYF. The CDR3 DNA reads as TGTGCCAGCAGCCTCGCAAGCACAGTGAGGGAGACCCAGTACTTC.

This clonotype was detected ten times or more. The chain has TRBV20-1 and TRBJ1-1; D gene ambiguous. The ends were cut back, 5 bases at V and 3 bases at J, with 16 bases in the middle. CDR1 DFQATT and CDR2 SNEGSKA come from the germline V gene (reference sequence). The CDR3 runs to 14 residues. This chain's CDR3 is CSAHHRAGYTEAFF. CDR3 nucleotide sequence: TGCAGTGCTCATCACCGGGCCGGTTACACTGAAGCTTTCTTT.

The V and J genes are TRBV21-1 and TRBJ2-3. TRBV21-1 represents a pseudogene. The CDR3 sequence is 17 residues long. CDR3 bases: TGTGCCAGCAGCAAATGTAGCTATTTTTACGTGACAGATACGCAGTATTTT. The encoded protein is CASSKCSYFYVTDTQYF.

The V and J genes are TRBV20-1 and TRBJ1-5; D gene unclear. Trimming removed 7 bases at V and 4 bases at J, with 14 bases between. The CDR3 consists of 13 residues. Germline V CDR1 and CDR2: DFQATT, SNEGSKA (reference sequence). The CDR3 region has the DNA TGCAGTGGGAGGGCAGATATTAATCAGCCCCAGCATTTT. Its translation: CSGRADINQPQHF.

The gene calls are TRBV9 and TRBJ2-2; no clear D. The CDR3 extends over 14 amino acids. From germline, CDR1 is SGDLS and CDR2 YYNGEE. Trimming cost V 4 bases and J 5 bases, with 12 bases left between them. CDR3 region: CASSPDLGTGELFF. In DNA form, the CDR3 reads TGTGCCAGCAGCCCCGACCTAGGGACCGGGGAGCTGTTTTTT.

The chain couples TRBV30 to TRBJ2-7, with D possibly TRBD2 on 6 matching bases. Germline values: CDR1 GTSNPN, CDR2 SVGIG (reference sequence). The CDR3 is 15 amino acids. V lost 2 bases and J 4 bases, leaving 18 bases between the germline ends. The CDR3 sequence is CAWSTWLRGIYEQYF. CDR3 coding DNA: TGTGCCTGGAGTACGTGGCTCCGCGGGATATACGAGCAGTACTTC.

This clonotype came up many times. The chain has TRBV4-3 and TRBJ2-3, with a tentative D call TRBD2 (6 bases). V was clipped by 0 bases and J by 10 bases, with 14 bases between them. Germline assignment: CDR1 LGHNA and CDR2 YSLEER. This CDR3 region has 14 residues. The CDR3 bases are TGCGCCAGCAGCCAAGAGGGGCAGGGAGGCTCGCAGTATTTT. The encoded protein is CASSQEGQGGSQYF.

This clonotype appeared many times. The chain couples TRBV7-6 to TRBJ2-3; TRBD2 matches at 9 bases. The CDR3 consists of 16 residues. Germline assignment: CDR1 SGHVS and CDR2 FNYEAQ. V trimming: 1 base; J trimming: 3 bases; junction bases outside the gene matches: 5. This CDR3 reads CASSLGASGTTDTQYF. The DNA for the CDR3 is TGTGCCAGCAGCTTAGGGGCTAGCGGGACTACAGATACGCAGTATTTT. Looking up the rest from reference TRBV7-6 and TRBJ2-3 gives the full variable domain: GAGVSQSPRYKVTKRGQDVALRCDPISGHVSLYWYRQALGQGPEFLTYFNYEAQQDKSGLPNDRFSAERPEGSISTLTIQRTEQRDSAMYRCASSLGASGTTDTQYFGPGTRLTVL.

This clonotype was picked up a small number of times. The chain has TRBV29-1 and TRBJ2-1; 10 bases align to TRBD2. V shed 7 bases, J shed 4 bases, and the junction held 7 bases outside the gene matches. The germline gives CDR1 SQVTM, CDR2 ANQGSEA. There are 14 residues in the CDR3. The DNA for the CDR3 is TGCAGCGCCTTGCTAGCGGGGGTTTACAATGAGCAGTTCTTC. The encoded protein is CSALLAGVYNEQFF.

This clonotype was observed many times. The chain combines TRBV24-1 with TRBJ2-7; TRBD2 aligns across 9 bases. The germline V gene has CDR1 KGHDR and CDR2 SFDVKD. Germline trimming cut 4 bases from V and 4 bases from J; bases unmatched to any gene: 7. The CDR3 is 15 amino acids. In DNA form, the CDR3 reads TGTGCCACCAGTGACTCCGGGACTAGCCGGTACGAGCAGTACTTC. Protein sequence: CATSDSGTSRYEQYF.

This clonotype has more than one count but fewer than ten. This chain links TRBV10-3 with TRBJ2-6, with D tentatively TRBD1 (5 bases). V lost 6 bases and J 4 bases, leaving 16 bases between the germline ends. This CDR3 comprises 16 residues. The germline gives CDR1 ENHRY, CDR2 SYGVKD. Here the CDR3 DNA reads TGTGCCATCAGCCTAGGGGAACCTGCGGGGGCCAACGTCCTGACTTTC. This encodes CAISLGEPAGANVLTF.

The chain uses TRBV11-3 and TRBJ2-2; the D call may be TRBD1 or TRBD2 (6 bases each). V lost 11 bases and J lost 1, with 11 bases in between. Germline CDR1 and CDR2: SGHNT and YENEEA. The CDR3 sequence is 13 residues long. The CDR3 bases are TGTGCCGGAGGGGGGCTGAACACCGGGGAGCTGTTTTTT. Translating gives CAGGGLNTGELFF.